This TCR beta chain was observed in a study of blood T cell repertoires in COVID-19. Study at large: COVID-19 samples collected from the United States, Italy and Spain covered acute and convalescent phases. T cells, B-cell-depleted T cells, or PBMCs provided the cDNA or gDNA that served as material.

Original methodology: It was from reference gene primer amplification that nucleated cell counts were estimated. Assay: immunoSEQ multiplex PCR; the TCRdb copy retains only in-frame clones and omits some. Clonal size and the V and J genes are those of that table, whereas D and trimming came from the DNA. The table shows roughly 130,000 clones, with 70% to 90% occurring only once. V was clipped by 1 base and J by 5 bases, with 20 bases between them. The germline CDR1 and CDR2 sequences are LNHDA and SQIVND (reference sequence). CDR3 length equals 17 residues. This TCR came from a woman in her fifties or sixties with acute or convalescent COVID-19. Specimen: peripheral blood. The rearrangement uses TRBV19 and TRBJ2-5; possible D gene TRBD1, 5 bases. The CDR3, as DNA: TGTGCCAGTAGTATAGGGCTGGTTGCAGGGCCTCGCGAGACCCAGTACTTC. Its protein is CASSIGLVAGPRETQYF.